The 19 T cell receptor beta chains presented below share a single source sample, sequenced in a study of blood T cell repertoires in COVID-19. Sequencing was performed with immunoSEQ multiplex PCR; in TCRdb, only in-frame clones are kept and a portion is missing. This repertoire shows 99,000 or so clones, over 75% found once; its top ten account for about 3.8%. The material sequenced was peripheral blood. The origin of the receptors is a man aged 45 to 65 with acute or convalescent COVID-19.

Here the CDR3 reads CASSPGDHYEQYF. CDR3 nucleotides: TGTGCCAGCAGTCCAGGGGACCACTACGAGCAGTACTTC. The rearrangement joins TRBV6-6 to TRBJ2-7, with a tentative D call TRBD1 (6 bases). Between the trimmed V and J ends, which lost 5 bases and 3 bases, there was a span of 11 bases. There are 13 residues in the CDR3. The germline V gene has CDR1 MNHNY and CDR2 SVGAGI (reference sequence).

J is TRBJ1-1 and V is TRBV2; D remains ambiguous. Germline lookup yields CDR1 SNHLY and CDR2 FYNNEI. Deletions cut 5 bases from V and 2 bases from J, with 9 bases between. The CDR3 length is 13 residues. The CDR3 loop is CASSYQINTEAFF. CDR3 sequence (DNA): TGTGCCAGCAGTTACCAGATAAACACTGAAGCTTTCTTT. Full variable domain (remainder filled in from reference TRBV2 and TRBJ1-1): EPEVTQTPSHQVTQMGQEVILRCVPISNHLYFYWYRQILGQKVEFLVSFYNNEISEKSEIFDDQFSVERPDGSNFTLKIRSTKLEDSAMYFCASSYQINTEAFFGQGTRLTVV.

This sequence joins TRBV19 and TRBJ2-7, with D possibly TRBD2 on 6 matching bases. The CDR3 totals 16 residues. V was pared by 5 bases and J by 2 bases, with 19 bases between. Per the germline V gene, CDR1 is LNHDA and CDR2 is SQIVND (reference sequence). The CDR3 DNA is TGTGCCAGTAGTTTAAGTAGTGTGGGGGGAGCCTACGAGCAGTACTTC. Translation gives CASSLSSVGGAYEQYF.

The CDR3 bases are TGTGCCAGCAGCCAAGTTGGGGCCTCGAGGAGACAAGAGACCCAGTACTTC. Residues: CASSQVGASRRQETQYF. The chain is built from TRBV3-1 (or the pseudogene TRBV3-2) and TRBJ2-5; tentatively, D is TRBD1 (5 bases). The germline V gene has CDR1 LGHDT and CDR2 YNNKEL (reference sequence). Trimming removed 1 base from V and 2 bases from J, with 17 bases in between. The length of the CDR3 is 17 residues.

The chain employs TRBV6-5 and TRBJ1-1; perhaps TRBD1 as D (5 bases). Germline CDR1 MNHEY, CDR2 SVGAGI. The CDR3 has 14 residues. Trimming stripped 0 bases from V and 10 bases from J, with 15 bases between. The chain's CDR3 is CASSYSNGAGGAFF. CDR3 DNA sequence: TGTGCCAGCAGTTACTCGAATGGGGCCGGGGGAGCTTTCTTT.

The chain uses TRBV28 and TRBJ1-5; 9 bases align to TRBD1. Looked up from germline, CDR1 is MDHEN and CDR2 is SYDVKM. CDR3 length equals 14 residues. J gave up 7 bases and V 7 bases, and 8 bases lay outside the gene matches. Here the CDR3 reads CASKTGTGNQPQHF. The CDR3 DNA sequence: TGTGCCAGCAAAACCGGGACAGGGAACCAGCCCCAGCATTTT.

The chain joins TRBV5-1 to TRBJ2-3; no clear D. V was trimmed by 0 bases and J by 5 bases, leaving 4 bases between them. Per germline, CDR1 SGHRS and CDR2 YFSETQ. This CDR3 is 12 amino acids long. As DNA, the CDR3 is TGCGCCAGCAGCTTGGCCCGAGATACGCAGTATTTT. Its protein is CASSLARDTQYF.

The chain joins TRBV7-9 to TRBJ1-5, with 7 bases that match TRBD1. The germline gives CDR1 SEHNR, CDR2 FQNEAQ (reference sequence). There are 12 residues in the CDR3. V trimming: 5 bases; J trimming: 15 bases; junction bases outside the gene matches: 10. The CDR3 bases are TGTGCCAGCAGCCGGGACAGCGCTAAAAGGCATTTT. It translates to CASSRDSAKRHF.

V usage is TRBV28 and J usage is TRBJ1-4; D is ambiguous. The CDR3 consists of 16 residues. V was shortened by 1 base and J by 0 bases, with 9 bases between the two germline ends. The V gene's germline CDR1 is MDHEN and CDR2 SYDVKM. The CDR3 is CASSLSGSSTNEKLFF. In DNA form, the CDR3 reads TGTGCCAGCAGTTTATCGGGAAGCTCAACTAATGAAAAACTGTTTTTT.

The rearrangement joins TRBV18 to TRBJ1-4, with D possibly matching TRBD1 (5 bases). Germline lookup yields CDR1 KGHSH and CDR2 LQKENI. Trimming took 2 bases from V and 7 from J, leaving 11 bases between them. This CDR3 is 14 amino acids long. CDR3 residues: CASSPERGTEKLFF. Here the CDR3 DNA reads TGTGCCAGCTCACCAGAAAGGGGAACTGAAAAACTGTTTTTT.

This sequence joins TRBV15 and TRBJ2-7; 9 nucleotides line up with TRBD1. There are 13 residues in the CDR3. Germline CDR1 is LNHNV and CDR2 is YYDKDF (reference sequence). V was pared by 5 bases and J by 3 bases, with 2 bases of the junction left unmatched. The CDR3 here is CATSEDRGYEQYF. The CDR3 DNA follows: TGTGCCACCAGCGAGGACAGGGGCTACGAGCAGTACTTC. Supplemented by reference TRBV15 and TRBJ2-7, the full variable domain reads DAMVIQNPRYQVTQFGKPVTLSCSQTLNHNVMYWYQQKSSQAPKLLFHYYDKDFNNEADTPDNFQSRRPNTSFCFLDIRSPGLGDTAMYLCATSEDRGYEQYFGPGTRLTVT.

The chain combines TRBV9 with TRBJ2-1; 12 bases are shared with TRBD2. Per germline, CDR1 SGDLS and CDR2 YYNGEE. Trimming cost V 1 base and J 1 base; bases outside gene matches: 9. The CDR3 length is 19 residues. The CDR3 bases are TGTGCCAGCAGCGTATCTAGCGGGAGGGCCGGGGGGTCCTACAATGAGCAGTTCTTC. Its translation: CASSVSSGRAGGSYNEQFF.

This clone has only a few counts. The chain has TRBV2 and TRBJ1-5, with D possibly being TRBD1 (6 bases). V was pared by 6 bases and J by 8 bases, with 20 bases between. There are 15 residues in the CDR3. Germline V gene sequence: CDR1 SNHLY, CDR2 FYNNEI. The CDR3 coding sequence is TGTGCCAGCAGCCTCACGGGGGGCGTACTCAAGCCCCAGCATTTT. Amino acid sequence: CASSLTGGVLKPQHF.

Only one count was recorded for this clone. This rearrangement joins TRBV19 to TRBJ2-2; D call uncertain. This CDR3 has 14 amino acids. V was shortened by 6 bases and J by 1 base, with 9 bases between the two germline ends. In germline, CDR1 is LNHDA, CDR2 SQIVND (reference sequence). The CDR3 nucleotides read TGTGCCAGTAGCCCTAATCAGAACACCGGGGAGCTGTTTTTT. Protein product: CASSPNQNTGELFF.

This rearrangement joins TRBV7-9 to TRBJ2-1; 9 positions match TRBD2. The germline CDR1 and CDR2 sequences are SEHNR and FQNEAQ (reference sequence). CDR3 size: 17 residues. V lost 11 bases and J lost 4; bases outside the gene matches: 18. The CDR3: CAAGGGTSRELYNEQFF. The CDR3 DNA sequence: TGTGCCGCGGGGGGAGGGACTAGCCGGGAGTTATACAATGAGCAGTTCTTC.

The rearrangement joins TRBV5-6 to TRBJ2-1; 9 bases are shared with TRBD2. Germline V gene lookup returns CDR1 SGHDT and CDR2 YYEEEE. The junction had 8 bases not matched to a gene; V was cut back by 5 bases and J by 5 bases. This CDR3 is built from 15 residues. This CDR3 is CASSRWREGHNEQFF. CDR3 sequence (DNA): TGTGCCAGCAGTCGGTGGCGGGAGGGACACAATGAGCAGTTCTTC.

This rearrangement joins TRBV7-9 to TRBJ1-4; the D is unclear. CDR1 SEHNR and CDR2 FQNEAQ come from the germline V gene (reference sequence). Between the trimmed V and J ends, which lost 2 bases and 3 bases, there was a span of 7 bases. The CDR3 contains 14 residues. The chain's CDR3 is CASSLYGSNEKLFF. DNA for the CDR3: TGTGCCAGCAGCTTATACGGGTCTAATGAAAAACTGTTTTTT.

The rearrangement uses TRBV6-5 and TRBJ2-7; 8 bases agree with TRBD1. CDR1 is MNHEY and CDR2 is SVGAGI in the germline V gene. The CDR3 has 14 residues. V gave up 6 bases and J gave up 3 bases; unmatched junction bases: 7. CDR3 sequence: CASSSPGQGYEQYF. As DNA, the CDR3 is TGTGCCAGCAGCTCCCCCGGACAGGGCTACGAGCAGTACTTC.

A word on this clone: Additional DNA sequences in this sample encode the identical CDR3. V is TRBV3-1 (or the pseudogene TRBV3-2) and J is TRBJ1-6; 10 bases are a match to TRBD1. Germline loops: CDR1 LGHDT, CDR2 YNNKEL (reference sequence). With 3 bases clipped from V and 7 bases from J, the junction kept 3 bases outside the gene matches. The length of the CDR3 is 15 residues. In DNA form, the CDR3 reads TGTGCCAGCAGCCACGGGGGACAGGGGAATTCACCCCTCCACTTT. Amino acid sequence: CASSHGGQGNSPLHF.